This TCR beta chain was captured in a study of T cells in localized non-small cell lung cancer. Study-level results: A higher density of T cells in blood coincided with extended overall survival. Paired adjacent lung recovered a median around 60 of the top 100 tumor clones. The study found T cell clonality highest in uninvolved adjacent lung, above tumor. Sequencing, confined to only one tumor region, leaves heterogeneity possible.

Data came from immunoSEQ multiplex PCR; TCRdb stores just in-frame clones and leaves some out. The sample shows under 45,000 clones, around 83% of them seen only once. For this clone: Its antigen is still unknown.

V dropped 1 base and J dropped 4 bases, with 5 bases sitting between them. Germline V gene sequence: CDR1 SGHTA, CDR2 FQGNSA. There are 13 residues in the CDR3. The sample here was PBMCs, taken before any cancer treatment. V and J are TRBV7-2 and TRBJ1-3; D is undetermined. This sequence was found in a man between 40 and 75 years old with stage II lung adenocarcinoma. The CDR3 DNA sequence: TGTGCCAGCAGCTTAGGACGGGGAAACACCATATATTTT. Protein: CASSLGRGNTIYF.